What follows are 18 T cell receptor beta chains derived from one specimen sequenced in a study of control samples from healthy donors and cancer patients. TCRdb keeps only in-frame clones here, not all; method: immunoSEQ multiplex PCR. The top ten hold more than 20% of the sample, which has around 42,000 clones, less than 95% seen once. The sample taken for sequencing was blood. These receptors were taken from a man aged 60-69 years in good health.

V is TRBV5-5 and J is TRBJ2-1, with D possibly being TRBD1 (8 bases). In germline, CDR1 is SGHKS, CDR2 YYEKEE (reference sequence). There are 15 residues in the CDR3. The V gene lost 4 bases and the J gene lost 8 bases, with 19 bases spanning the gap. The CDR3 loop is CASSGEGTGGDEQFF. Written as DNA, the CDR3 is TGTGCCAGCAGCGGGGAGGGGACAGGAGGCGATGAGCAGTTCTTC.

The chain has TRBV3-1 (or the pseudogene TRBV3-2) and TRBJ2-3; D possibly corresponds to TRBD2 (7 bases). Germline CDR1 is LGHDT and CDR2 is YNNKEL (reference sequence). This CDR3 is built from 15 residues. With 4 bases removed from V and 2 bases from J, the gap between germline ends came to 13 bases. CDR3 region: CASSPRGANTDTQYF. DNA for the CDR3: TGTGCCAGCAGCCCCCGGGGGGCAAACACAGATACGCAGTATTTT.

This sequence joins TRBV6-5 and TRBJ1-5; unclear D gene. V dropped 4 bases and J dropped 5 bases, with 9 bases sitting between them. The V gene's germline CDR1 is MNHEY and CDR2 SVGAGI. The CDR3 is made up of 13 amino acids. The CDR3 region is CASSFEGDQPQHF. The CDR3 nucleotides are TGTGCCAGCAGTTTCGAAGGAGATCAGCCCCAGCATTTT.

The chain employs TRBV11-2 and TRBJ1-1; D remains unclear. This CDR3 has 14 residues. CDR1 is SGHAT, CDR2 FQNNGV, per germline. V shed 3 bases and J shed 4 bases, with 12 bases lying between them. CDR3 sequence reads: CASSFWRDLTEAFF. Here the CDR3 DNA reads TGTGCCAGCAGCTTTTGGAGGGATCTCACTGAAGCTTTCTTT.

The chain recombines TRBV27 with TRBJ2-1, with TRBD2 matching 7 bases. The trim removed 7 bases at V and 2 bases at J, leaving 5 bases unmatched. The germline V gene encodes CDR1 MNHEY and CDR2 SMNVEV (reference sequence). This CDR3 has 14 amino acids. CDR3 sequence (DNA): TGTGCCAGCAACCGGGGGGAAACCTACAATGAGCAGTTCTTC. This translates into CASNRGETYNEQFF.

The V and J genes are TRBV28 and TRBJ1-2, with D perhaps TRBD1 (5 bases). Trimming cost V 6 bases and J 7 bases, with 15 bases left between them. Germline CDR1 is MDHEN and CDR2 is SYDVKM. The CDR3 is made up of 13 amino acids. The CDR3 spells CASRRGGGGGYTF. DNA of the CDR3: TGTGCCAGCAGAAGGGGTGGTGGGGGTGGCTACACCTTC.

V is TRBV7-3 and J is TRBJ2-1; 9 bases match TRBD2. The length of the CDR3 is 15 residues. V lost 5 bases, J lost 6 bases, and 8 bases stayed unmatched. CDR1 is SGHTA and CDR2 is FQGTGA in the germline V gene. CDR3 DNA: TGTGCCAGCAGCCCCTCGGTAGCGGGAGCCAATGAGCAGTTCTTC. Its protein product is CASSPSVAGANEQFF.

The J gene is TRBJ2-7, the V gene TRBV10-1, with D perhaps TRBD1 (5 bases). Germline V gene data show CDR1 as WNHNN and CDR2 as SYGVQD (reference sequence). The V end was cut by 0 bases, the J end by 2 bases, with 8 bases between. This CDR3 has 14 residues. Here the CDR3 DNA reads TGCGCCAGCAGTGAGTCGCCAGGGACCTACGAGCAGTACTTC. The encoded protein is CASSESPGTYEQYF.

V usage is TRBV5-5 and J usage is TRBJ1-5; D is possibly TRBD1 (6 bases). This CDR3 contains 14 residues. Germline CDR1 reads SGHKS; CDR2 reads YYEKEE (reference sequence). V was shortened by 4 bases and J by 3 bases, with 11 bases between the two germline ends. CDR3 coding DNA: TGTGCCAGCAGCCCGGACAGCGACAATCAGCCCCAGCATTTT. This encodes CASSPDSDNQPQHF.

This clone was counted a single time. The chain is built from TRBV12-5 and TRBJ2-1, with D uncertain. The CDR3 consists of 9 residues. Looked up from germline, CDR1 is LGHNT and CDR2 is FRNRAP. Trimming pared 2 bases from V and 11 bases from J, leaving 1 base between. The CDR3 sequence: CASGLKQFF. CDR3 bases: TGTGCTAGTGGTTTGAAGCAGTTCTTC.

This clone appeared a single time. V is TRBV18 and J is TRBJ2-5; possibly TRBD2 for D (6 bases). CDR3 length: 15 amino acids. V was clipped by 2 bases and J by 5 bases, with 15 bases between them. Germline CDR1 KGHSH, CDR2 LQKENI. CDR3 loop: CASSPSGGFQETQYF. The CDR3 DNA sequence: TGTGCCAGCTCACCATCCGGGGGATTCCAGGAGACCCAGTACTTC.

This chain links TRBV19 with TRBJ1-5; 9 nucleotides match TRBD1. The germline V gene has CDR1 LNHDA and CDR2 SQIVND (reference sequence). The V segment lost 1 base and the J segment 1 base; nucleotides outside the gene matches: 11. CDR3 length equals 19 residues. The CDR3 nucleotides read TGTGCCAGTAGTATAGGGGAGACAGGGGGAATATCAAGCAATCAGCCCCAGCATTTT. Amino acid sequence: CASSIGETGGISSNQPQHF.

The chain carries TRBV5-1 and TRBJ2-7; D uncertain. Germline CDR1 and CDR2: SGHRS and YFSETQ. Trimming took off 3 bases at V and 2 bases at J, with 6 bases between the two ends. The CDR3 runs 12 residues. The CDR3 DNA is TGCGCCAGCAGCTCGAGTACCTACGAGCAGTACTTC. Translating gives CASSSSTYEQYF. Filled out from reference TRBV5-1 and TRBJ2-7, the complete variable domain reads KAGVTQTPRYLIKTRGQQVTLSCSPISGHRSVSWYQQTPGQGLQFLFEYFSETQRNKGNFPGRFSGRQFSNSRSEMNVSTLELGDSALYLCASSSSTYEQYFGPGTRLTVT.

The chain is built from TRBV11-1 and TRBJ2-3; the D is unclear. CDR3 length: 15 amino acids. Trimming took 2 bases from V and 0 from J, leaving 9 bases between them. The V gene's germline CDR1 is SGHAT and CDR2 FQDESV (reference sequence). The chain's CDR3 is CASSLLSGSTDTQYF. The CDR3 DNA reads TGTGCCAGCAGCTTATTGTCAGGCAGCACAGATACGCAGTATTTT.

The V and J genes are TRBV28 and TRBJ1-5, with D unclear. This CDR3 has 16 residues. Germline assignment: CDR1 MDHEN and CDR2 SYDVKM. With 0 bases removed from V and 2 bases from J, the gap between germline ends came to 11 bases. Here the CDR3 reads CASSLWAPRGNQPQHF. The CDR3 DNA is TGTGCCAGCAGTTTATGGGCACCCCGGGGCAATCAGCCCCAGCATTTT.

The genes are TRBV28 and TRBJ1-1; D is perhaps TRBD1 (5 bases). V was cut by 1 base and J by 0 bases, with 12 bases left in between. CDR1 and CDR2 from the germline V gene are MDHEN and SYDVKM. The CDR3 extends over 16 amino acids. The CDR3 DNA reads as TGTGCCAGCAGTTTATTTTCCCGACAGCTGAACACTGAAGCTTTCTTT. Translated: CASSLFSRQLNTEAFF.

This clone was found a few times. The chain employs TRBV28 and TRBJ1-5; no firm D call. From germline, CDR1 is MDHEN and CDR2 SYDVKM. The CDR3 runs 16 residues. V gave up 2 bases and J gave up 9 bases, with 20 bases separating them. The CDR3 sequence: CASSLVDVFTARPQHF. CDR3 DNA: TGTGCCAGCAGTTTAGTAGATGTCTTCACGGCCAGGCCCCAGCATTTT.

This clone was recorded only once. The V and J genes are TRBV6-5 and TRBJ2-3, with 10 bases that match TRBD2. V lost 1 base to trimming and J lost 5 bases; unmatched junction nucleotides: 3. The CDR3 extends over 15 amino acids. The germline CDR1 and CDR2 sequences are MNHEY and SVGAGI. The CDR3 here is CASSYLASGRDTQYF. CDR3 in DNA: TGTGCCAGCAGTTACTTGGCTAGCGGGAGAGATACGCAGTATTTT.